The 12 T cell receptor beta chains below all came from one sample that was sequenced in a study of technical replicates of blood from several donors. Some clones are missing from TCRdb's copy, which holds only in-frame ones; the method was immunoSEQ multiplex PCR. This table holds some 56,000 clones, around 93% found once. The sequencing sample was made of PBMCs. These receptors were taken from a human donor in good health. Some clones in this sample may be carry-over from other donors' samples.

This chain joins TRBV27 and TRBJ2-2; 8 positions agree with TRBD1. The germline V gene has CDR1 MNHEY and CDR2 SMNVEV (reference sequence). This CDR3 is built from 16 residues. V lost 4 bases, J lost 7 bases, and 11 bases stayed unmatched. DNA for the CDR3: TGTGCCAGCAGTTCACCCTCGGACAGGGTGGTCGGGGAGCTGTTTTTT. This encodes CASSSPSDRVVGELFF.

The rearrangement links TRBV7-2 to TRBJ1-2; unclear D gene. The CDR3 length is 14 residues. Germline loops: CDR1 SGHTA, CDR2 FQGNSA. V was cut by 1 base and J by 5 bases, with 11 bases left in between. CDR3 in DNA: TGTGCCAGCAGCTTAGGGTTGGAGAGGTATGGCTACACCTTC. Translation: CASSLGLERYGYTF.

The CDR3 reads CASSLASGNNNSPLHF. In DNA, the CDR3 is TGTGCCAGCAGCTTGGCATCAGGCAACAATAATTCACCCCTCCACTTT. The chain couples TRBV5-5 to TRBJ1-6; unclear D gene. This CDR3 is 16 amino acids long. V was shortened by 0 bases and J by 5 bases, with 12 bases between the two germline ends. Germline V gene lookup returns CDR1 SGHKS and CDR2 YYEKEE (reference sequence).

This clone was observed a few times. CDR3 in DNA: TGTGCCAGCACACTTAGGGGCATGTACTATAATTCACCCCTCCACTTT. This translates into CASTLRGMYYNSPLHF. This chain uses TRBV9 with TRBJ1-6, with D maybe TRBD1 (5 bases). The CDR3 is 16 residues long. V was pared by 6 bases and J by 3 bases, with 16 bases between. Germline assignment: CDR1 SGDLS and CDR2 YYNGEE.

The sample holds a few counts of this clone. This rearrangement joins TRBV9 to TRBJ2-3; D perhaps matches TRBD2 (5 bases). This CDR3 is built from 15 residues. V shed 4 bases and J shed 2 bases, with 14 bases lying between them. Looked up from germline, CDR1 is SGDLS and CDR2 is YYNGEE. CDR3 coding DNA: TGTGCCAGCAGCCCCCTCCCGGGGAACACAGATACGCAGTATTTT. This gives the protein CASSPLPGNTDTQYF.

The chain employs TRBV5-6 and TRBJ1-2; the D gene is possibly TRBD1 (5 bases). Trimming cost V 0 bases and J 5 bases, with 14 bases left between them. This CDR3 spans 15 amino acids. The germline gives CDR1 SGHDT, CDR2 YYEEEE. This CDR3 reads CASSLALGQGYGYTF. In DNA, the CDR3 is TGTGCCAGCAGCTTGGCTTTAGGGCAGGGTTATGGCTACACCTTC.

J is TRBJ1-2 and V is TRBV7-9, with D tentatively TRBD1 (6 bases). The CDR3 length is 13 residues. Germline values: CDR1 SEHNR, CDR2 FQNEAQ (reference sequence). V was pared by 5 bases and J by 2 bases, with 9 bases between. The CDR3 nucleotides are TGTGCCAGCAGCGTCGGACAGAACTATGGCTACACCTTC. It translates to CASSVGQNYGYTF.

The chain is built from TRBV5-1 and TRBJ2-3, with 7 bases lining up with TRBD2. Looked up from germline, CDR1 is SGHRS and CDR2 is YFSETQ. The CDR3 runs to 13 residues. This CDR3 is CASWAGGTDTQYF. CDR3 nucleotide sequence: TGCGCATCCTGGGCGGGGGGCACAGATACGCAGTATTTT. The whole variable domain, filled in from reference TRBV5-1 and TRBJ2-3, reads KAGVTQTPRYLIKTRGQQVTLSCSPISGHRSVSWYQQTPGQGLQFLFEYFSETQRNKGNFPGRFSGRQFSNSRSEMNVSTLELGDSALYLCASWAGGTDTQYFGPGTRLTVL.

The chain carries TRBV7-9 and TRBJ2-7, with TRBD1 as a possible D gene (6 bases). The CDR3 extends over 16 amino acids. V lost 4 bases, J lost 4 bases, and 20 bases lay in between. The germline CDR1 and CDR2 sequences are SEHNR and FQNEAQ (reference sequence). DNA of the CDR3: TGTGCCAGCAGCTACGGACCCGGGACAAATGAATACGAGCAGTACTTC. Protein: CASSYGPGTNEYEQYF.

This chain joins TRBV4-3 and TRBJ1-4; 7 positions match TRBD1. The V gene end was trimmed by 1 base and the J gene end by 8 bases; junction bases not matched to a gene: 13. Germline V CDR1 and CDR2: LGHNA, YSLEER. This CDR3 is 17 amino acids long. The CDR3 DNA sequence: TGCGCCAGCAGCCAAGCGACTGGTACAGGGGAGCGGGAAAAACTGTTTTTT. Its translation is CASSQATGTGEREKLFF.

Concerning this clone: The conserved phenylalanine or tryptophan normally closing the CDR3 is absent here, so this likely arose from a read error. The DNA is left out, because the CDR3 cannot be placed on it with certainty; the CDR3 is given as TCRdb lists it. V and J are TRBV5-4 and TRBJ2-4; the table's D gene call, TRBD1, was not cross checked with the DNA. Germline V CDR1 and CDR2: SGHNT, YYREEE (reference sequence). Both ends counted, the CDR3 spans 9 residues. The CDR3 spells CASSFVHRT.

The chain employs TRBV2 and TRBJ1-1; D is ambiguous. V was pared by 4 bases and J by 7 bases, with 7 bases between. Germline values: CDR1 SNHLY, CDR2 FYNNEI. This CDR3 region has 11 residues. The CDR3 DNA follows: TGTGCCAGCAGTGTACGAGGTGAAGCTTTCTTT. Its protein is CASSVRGEAFF.